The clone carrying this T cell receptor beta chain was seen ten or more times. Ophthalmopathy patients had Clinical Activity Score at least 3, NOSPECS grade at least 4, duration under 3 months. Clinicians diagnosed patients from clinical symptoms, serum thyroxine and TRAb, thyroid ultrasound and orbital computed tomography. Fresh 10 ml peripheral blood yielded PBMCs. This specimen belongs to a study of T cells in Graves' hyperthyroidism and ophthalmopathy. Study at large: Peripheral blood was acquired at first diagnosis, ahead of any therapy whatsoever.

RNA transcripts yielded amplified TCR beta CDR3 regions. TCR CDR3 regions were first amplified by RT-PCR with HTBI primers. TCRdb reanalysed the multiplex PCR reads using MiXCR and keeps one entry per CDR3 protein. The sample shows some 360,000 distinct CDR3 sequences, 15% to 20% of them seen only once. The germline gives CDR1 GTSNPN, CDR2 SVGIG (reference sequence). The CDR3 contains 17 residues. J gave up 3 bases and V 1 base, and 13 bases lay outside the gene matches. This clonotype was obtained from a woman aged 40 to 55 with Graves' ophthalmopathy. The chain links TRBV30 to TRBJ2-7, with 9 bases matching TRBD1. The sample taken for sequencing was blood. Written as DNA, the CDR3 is TGTGCCTGGAGTGGAGCCGACAGGGGGGGTTTTCTCTACGAGCAGTACTTC. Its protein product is CAWSGADRGGFLYEQYF.